These T cell receptor beta chains were read from a single sample in a study of early T cells in non-severe SARS-CoV-2 infection. In TCRdb, the 5' RACE reads were re-called with MiXCR into one record per CDR3 protein. The sample shows about 80,000 distinct CDR3 sequences, less than 20% of them seen only once. Sequences were obtained from whole blood. The receptors were gathered from an adult who was a healthcare worker with PCR-confirmed SARS-CoV-2 infection or an uninfected control (not recorded which). The CDR3 runs from the conserved cysteine through the conserved F or W. D genes are given only for firm matches. Not all rows give a size; the values are once, few, many and, for expanded clones, a class.

TRBJ1-1 TRBD1 - TRBV19 TGTGCCAGTAGTGTGGACAGGGGGAACACTGAAGCTTTCTTT CASSVDRGNTEAFF
TRBJ2-1 - - TRBV20-1 TGCAGTGCTAGTCTAAGACGCTCCTACAATGAGCAGTTCTTC CSASLRRSYNEQFF
TRBJ2-3 - - TRBV7-3 TGTGCCAGCAGCTTGCTCCCCACGCCAGATACGCAGTATTTT CASSLLPTPDTQYF
TRBJ1-5 - - TRBV19 TGTGCCAGTAGTATAGGCCAGGGGCCTTATCAGCCCCAGCATTTT CASSIGQGPYQPQHF
TRBJ1-6 TRBD1 - TRBV20-1 TGCAGTGCTAGAAGGGACAGGGGGGATAATTCACCCCTCCACTTT CSARRDRGDNSPLHF
TRBJ2-1 TRBD1 - TRBV11-1 TGTGCCAGCAGTTACGATCTACAGGGGGCAGGCAATGAGCAGTTCTTC CASSYDLQGAGNEQFF
TRBJ1-1 - - TRBV6-5 TGTGCCAGCACCCCCCTTAGTCTTGAGGGGACTGAAGCTTTCTTT CASTPLSLEGTEAFF
TRBJ2-2 - few TRBV21-1 TGTGCCAGCAGCAAGGGAACTAGCGGGAACACCGGGGAGCTGTTTTTT CASSKGTSGNTGELFF
TRBJ2-2 TRBD2 - TRBV7-9 TGTGCCAGCAGCTATTACGGCGGGAGTAATAACGGGGAGCTGTTTTTT CASSYYGGSNNGELFF
TRBJ2-1 - - TRBV7-9 TGTGCCAGCAGCTTACTCGGACAGAGTTCCTACAATGAGCAGTTCTTC CASSLLGQSSYNEQFF
TRBJ1-1 - few TRBV7-9 TGTGCCAGCATGAAGAATTTGAACACTGAAGCTTTCTTT CASMKNLNTEAFF
TRBJ2-1 TRBD1 - TRBV10-3 TGTGCCACCCAACCGGGGCAGGGGGATGGTGAGCAGTTCTTC CATQPGQGDGEQFF
TRBJ1-5 - few TRBV30 TGTGCCTGGAGACAAGGGGTAAATCAGCCCCAGCATTTT CAWRQGVNQPQHF
TRBJ1-3 - few TRBV3-1 TGTGCCAGCAGCCAAGATTGGGACCCTGGAAACACCATATATTTT CASSQDWDPGNTIYF
TRBJ1-1 - - TRBV30 TGTGCCTGGAGTGTGTCGTTGGACACTGAAGCTTTCTTT CAWSVSLDTEAFF
TRBJ2-1 TRBD1 - TRBV3-1 TGTGCCAGCAGCCTGCCTGGGACAGGGGGCGTTGAGCAGTTCTTC CASSLPGTGGVEQFF
TRBJ1-4 - - TRBV20-1 TGCAGTGCTACGGACGGGGCAACTAATGAAAAACTGTTTTTT CSATDGATNEKLFF
TRBJ2-3 TRBD1 many TRBV29-1 TGCAGCGTTGATCCCAGGGGGCCCGGTACGCAGTATTTT CSVDPRGPGTQYF
TRBJ2-7 TRBD2 - TRBV7-2 TGTGCCAGCAGCTTTAGACTAGCGGGAGCCGAGCAGTACTTC CASSFRLAGAEQYF
TRBJ2-3 TRBD2 - TRBV27 TGTGCCAGCAGTTTTCAGAAGCGGGGGGGCTTCGCCCCACTCACAGATACGCAGTATTTT CASSFQKRGGFAPLTDTQYF
TRBJ2-2 - - TRBV29-1 TGCAGCGGATCGGGACTTCACACCGGGGAGCTGTTTTTT CSGSGLHTGELFF
TRBJ2-7 - - TRBV7-9 TGTGCCAGCAGCTCGACTAGTACCGAGCAGTACTTC CASSSTSTEQYF
TRBJ1-6 - few TRBV9 TGTGCCAGCAGCGTAGGCCCACAGAATTCACCCCTCCACTTT CASSVGPQNSPLHF
TRBJ2-3 - many TRBV10-2 TGCGCCAGCAGACAGGAGCTGGGCACAGATACGCAGTATTTT CASRQELGTDTQYF
TRBJ2-5 TRBD1 many TRBV10-3 TGTGCCAGCCAAACCGGGACAGGTCTTAACCAAGAGACCCAGTACTTC CASQTGTGLNQETQYF
TRBJ1-1 - - TRBV3-1 TGTGCCAGCAGCCAATTCGGGGGTACTGAAGCTTTCTTT CASSQFGGTEAFF
TRBJ1-1 - few TRBV18 TGTGCCAGCTCACCGGGGGGGACGTCCACTGAAGCTTTCTTT CASSPGGTSTEAFF
TRBJ1-2 - few TRBV12-5 TGTGCTAGTGGTTTGCCACCCGAGGGCTACACCTTC CASGLPPEGYTF
TRBJ2-1 TRBD2 - TRBV11-2 TGTGCCAGCATGGGGACTAGCGGGAAACATGAGCAGTTCTTC CASMGTSGKHEQFF
TRBJ2-1 TRBD1 medium-sized TRBV10-2 TGCGCCAGCAGCGGGACAGGGGGGAACAATGAGCAGTTCTTC CASSGTGGNNEQFF
TRBJ1-1 - many TRBV3-1 TGTGCCAGCAGCCAAGAGCTGGGTTCTGAAGCTTTCTTT CASSQELGSEAFF
TRBJ1-3 - few TRBV4-1 TGCGCCAGCAGCCAAGATATCGGGGTTACGAACACCATATATTTT CASSQDIGVTNTIYF
TRBJ2-3 TRBD2 - TRBV10-3 TGTGCCATCAGGGGACTAGCGGCTACAGATACGCAGTATTTT CAIRGLAATDTQYF
TRBJ2-1 - - TRBV5-1 TGCGCCAGCAGCTTGACGGGAGAGAACAATGAGCAGTTCTTC CASSLTGENNEQFF
TRBJ2-3 - few TRBV12-3/TRBV12-4 TGTGCCAGCAGGGGGATCTGGGCGGGGTACACAGATACGCAGTATTTT CASRGIWAGYTDTQYF
TRBJ2-3 - - TRBV28 TGTGCCAGCAGTGTACCGCGGGCCGCCGATACGCAGTATTTT CASSVPRAADTQYF
TRBJ2-7 TRBD1 few TRBV3-1 TGTGCCAGCAGCCCAATCTACGACAGGGGCGAGCAGTACTTC CASSPIYDRGEQYF
TRBJ2-5 - - TRBV5-1 TGCGCCAGCAGCTTGTCCAGGGGCCAAGAGACCCAGTACTTC CASSLSRGQETQYF
TRBJ2-4 - few TRBV6-5 TGTGCCAGCAGTTACTCGAATGTCGGAAAAAACATTCAGTACTTC CASSYSNVGKNIQYF
TRBJ2-7 - many TRBV12-3/TRBV12-4 TGTGCCAGCAGCCGCCCGGGGGCATCCTCCTACGAGCAGTACTTC CASSRPGASSYEQYF
TRBJ2-1 TRBD1 many TRBV15 TGTGCCACCAGCAGGGACAGGGGGTCCGCCTACAATGAGCAGTTCTTC CATSRDRGSAYNEQFF
TRBJ2-2 TRBD1 few TRBV4-1 TGCGCCAGCAGCGAGGACAGGGGGCGTTTGGTCGGGGAGCTGTTTTTT CASSEDRGRLVGELFF
TRBJ1-2 - few TRBV20-1 TGCAGTGCTAGAGTCGATCGTGACTATGGCTACACCTTC CSARVDRDYGYTF
TRBJ2-5 - - TRBV2 TGTGCCAGCAAAAGACGGCAGATGGAGACCCAGTACTTC CASKRRQMETQYF
TRBJ2-1 - few TRBV6-5 TGTGCCAGCAGGGCTGTGGGGGGAAACAATGAGCAGTTCTTC CASRAVGGNNEQFF
TRBJ2-7 - many TRBV7-9 TGTGCCAGCAGCTCCGCCGGGCGTGGGGAGCAGTACTTC CASSSAGRGEQYF
TRBJ2-3 TRBD2 few TRBV30 TGTGCCCGAACGCGGGAGGGACCCACAGATACGCAGTATTTT CARTREGPTDTQYF
TRBJ1-1 TRBD1 few TRBV11-2 TGTGCCAGCAGCCGGGACAGGAACACTGAAGCTTTCTTT CASSRDRNTEAFF
TRBJ2-3 TRBD1 few TRBV29-1 TGCAGCGTTGGACAGGGGCCGCCTTTCCGCATGGATACGCAGTATTTT CSVGQGPPFRMDTQYF
TRBJ2-6 TRBD1 - TRBV5-1 TGCGCCAGCAGCTTGGTCGGGGGACAGGGAACTGGGGCCAACGTCCTGACTTTC CASSLVGGQGTGANVLTF
TRBJ2-2 - - TRBV3-1 TGTGCCAGCAGCCAGGGCCCCGGGGAGCTGTTTTTT CASSQGPGELFF
TRBJ1-5 TRBD1 few TRBV27 TGTGCCAGCAGTTGGGGGACAGGGGGTCAGCCCCAGCATTTT CASSWGTGGQPQHF
TRBJ1-2 - many TRBV10-3 TGTGCCATCAGGGCAGGCGGGCAGAACTATGGCTACACCTTC CAIRAGGQNYGYTF
TRBJ2-5 - - TRBV28 TGTGCCAGCAGCTACCGACGGGGGGCGGTTAGAGAGACCCAGTACTTC CASSYRRGAVRETQYF
TRBJ2-7 - few TRBV28 TGTGCCAGCAGGGACTCCTACGAGCAGTACTTC CASRDSYEQYF
TRBJ1-1 TRBD1 - TRBV12-3/TRBV12-4 TGTGCCAGCAGTCCACAGGGGGCGCGAACTGAAGCTTTCTTT CASSPQGARTEAFF
TRBJ2-1 TRBD1 - TRBV11-2 TGTGCCAGCAGTTTCCGGGACAGGGGAGGTGGGGAGCAGTTCTTC CASSFRDRGGGEQFF
TRBJ2-1 - - TRBV6-1 TGTGCCAGCAGTGAAGTGAGAATGAGCTCCTACAATGAGCAGTTCTTC CASSEVRMSSYNEQFF
TRBJ2-3 - many TRBV5-5 TGTGCCAGCAGCTTGTTGGTAAGGGGCACAGATACGCAGTATTTT CASSLLVRGTDTQYF